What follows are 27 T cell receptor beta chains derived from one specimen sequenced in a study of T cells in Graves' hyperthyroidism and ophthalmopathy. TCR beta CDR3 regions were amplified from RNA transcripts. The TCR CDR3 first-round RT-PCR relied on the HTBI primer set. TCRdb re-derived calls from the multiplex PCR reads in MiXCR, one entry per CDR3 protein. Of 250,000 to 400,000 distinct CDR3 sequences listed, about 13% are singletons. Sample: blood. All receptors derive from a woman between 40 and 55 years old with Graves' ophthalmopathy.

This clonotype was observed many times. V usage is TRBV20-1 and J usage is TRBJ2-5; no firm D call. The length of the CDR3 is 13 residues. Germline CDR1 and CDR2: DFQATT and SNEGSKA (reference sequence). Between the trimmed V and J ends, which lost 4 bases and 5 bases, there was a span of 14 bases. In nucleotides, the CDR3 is TGCAGTGCTAAGGAGAGAGGCACCGAGACCCAGTACTTC. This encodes CSAKERGTETQYF.

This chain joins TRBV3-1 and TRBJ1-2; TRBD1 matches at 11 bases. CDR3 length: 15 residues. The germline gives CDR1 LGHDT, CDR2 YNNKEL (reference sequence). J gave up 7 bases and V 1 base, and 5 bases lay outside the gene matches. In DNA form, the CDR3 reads TGTGCCAGCAGCCAAGTGGGACAGGGGGTAGTTGGCTACACCTTC. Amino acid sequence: CASSQVGQGVVGYTF.

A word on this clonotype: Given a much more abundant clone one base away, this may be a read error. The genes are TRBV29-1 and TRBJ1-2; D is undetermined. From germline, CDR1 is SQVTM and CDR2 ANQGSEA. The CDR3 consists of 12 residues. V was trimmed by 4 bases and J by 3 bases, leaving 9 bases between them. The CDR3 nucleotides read TGCAGCGTTGCGTACGGGGACTATGGCTACACCTTC. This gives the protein CSVAYGDYGYTF. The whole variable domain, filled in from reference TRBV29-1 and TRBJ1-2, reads SAVISQKPSRDICQRGTSLTIQCQVDSQVTMMFWYRQQPGQSLTLIATANQGSEATYESGFVIDKFPISRPNLTFSTLTVSNMSPEDSSIYLCSVAYGDYGYTFGSGTRLTVV.

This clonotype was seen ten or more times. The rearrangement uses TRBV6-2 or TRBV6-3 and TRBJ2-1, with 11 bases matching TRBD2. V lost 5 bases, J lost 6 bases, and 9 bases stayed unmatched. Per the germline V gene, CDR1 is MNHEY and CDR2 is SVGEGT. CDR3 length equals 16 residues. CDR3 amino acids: CASSPTTSGKGNEQFF. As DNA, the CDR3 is TGTGCCAGCAGTCCTACGACTAGCGGGAAAGGCAATGAGCAGTTCTTC.

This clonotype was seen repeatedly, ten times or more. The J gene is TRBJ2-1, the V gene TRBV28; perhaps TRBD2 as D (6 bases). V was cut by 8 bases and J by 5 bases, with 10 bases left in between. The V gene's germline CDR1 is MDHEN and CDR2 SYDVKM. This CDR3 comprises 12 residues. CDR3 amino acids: CASSGRNNEQFF. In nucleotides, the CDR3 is TGTGCCAGCTCTGGGAGGAACAATGAGCAGTTCTTC.

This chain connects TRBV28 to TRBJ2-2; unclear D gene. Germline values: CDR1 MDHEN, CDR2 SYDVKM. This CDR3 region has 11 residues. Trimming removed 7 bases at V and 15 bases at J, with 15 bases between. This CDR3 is CASTPGANVFF. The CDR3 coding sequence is TGTGCCAGCACCCCCGGCGCAAATGTGTTTTTT.

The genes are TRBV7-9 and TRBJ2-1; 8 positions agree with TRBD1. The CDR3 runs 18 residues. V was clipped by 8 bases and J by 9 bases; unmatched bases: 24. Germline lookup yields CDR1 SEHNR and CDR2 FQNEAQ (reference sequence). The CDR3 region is CASYKRYDRDRSFGEQFF. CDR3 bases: TGTGCCAGCTACAAGCGGTATGACCGGGACAGGAGTTTTGGTGAGCAGTTCTTC.

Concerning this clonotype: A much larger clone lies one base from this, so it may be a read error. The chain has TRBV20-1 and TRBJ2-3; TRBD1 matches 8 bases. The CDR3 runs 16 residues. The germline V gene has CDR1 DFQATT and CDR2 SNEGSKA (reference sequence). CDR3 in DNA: TGCAGTGCGAACCGCCCCCAGGGGGCCGGCACAGATACGCAGTGTTTT. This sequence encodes CSANRPQGAGTDTQCF.

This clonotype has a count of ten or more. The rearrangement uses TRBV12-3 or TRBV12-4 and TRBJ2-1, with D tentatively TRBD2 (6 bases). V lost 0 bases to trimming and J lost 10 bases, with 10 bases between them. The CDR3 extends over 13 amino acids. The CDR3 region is CASSLAGGGEQFF. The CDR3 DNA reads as TGTGCCAGCAGTTTAGCGGGGGGAGGCGAGCAGTTCTTC.

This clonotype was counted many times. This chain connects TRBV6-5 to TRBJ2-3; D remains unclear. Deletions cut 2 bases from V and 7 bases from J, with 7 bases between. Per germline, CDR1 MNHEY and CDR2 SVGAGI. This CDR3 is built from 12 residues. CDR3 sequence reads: CASSYRENTQYF. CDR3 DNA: TGTGCCAGCAGTTACCGAGAGAATACGCAGTATTTT.

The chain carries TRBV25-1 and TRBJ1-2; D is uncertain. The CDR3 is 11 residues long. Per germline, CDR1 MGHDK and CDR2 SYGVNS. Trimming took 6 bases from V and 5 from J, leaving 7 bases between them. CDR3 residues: CASRDQYGYTF. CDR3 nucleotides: TGTGCCAGCAGGGACCAGTATGGCTACACCTTC.

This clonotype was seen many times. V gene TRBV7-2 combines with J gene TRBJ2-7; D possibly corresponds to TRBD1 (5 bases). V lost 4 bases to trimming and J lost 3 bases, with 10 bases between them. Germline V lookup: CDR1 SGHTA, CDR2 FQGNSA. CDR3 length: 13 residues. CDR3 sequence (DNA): TGTGCCAGCAGCTCGACAGTTGTCTACGAGCAGTACTTC. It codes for CASSSTVVYEQYF.

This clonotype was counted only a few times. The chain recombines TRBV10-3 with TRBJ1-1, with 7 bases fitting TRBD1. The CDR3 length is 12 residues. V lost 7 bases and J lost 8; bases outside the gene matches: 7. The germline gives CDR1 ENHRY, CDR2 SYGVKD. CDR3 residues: CAIKRQGGEAFF. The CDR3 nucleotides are TGTGCCATCAAACGACAGGGCGGGGAAGCTTTCTTT.

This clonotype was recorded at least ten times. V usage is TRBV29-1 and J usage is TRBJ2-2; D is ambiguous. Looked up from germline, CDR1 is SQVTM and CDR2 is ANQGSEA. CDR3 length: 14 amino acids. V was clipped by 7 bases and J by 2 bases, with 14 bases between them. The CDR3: CSADHGVNTGELFF. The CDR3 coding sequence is TGCAGCGCTGACCATGGGGTAAACACCGGGGAGCTGTTTTTT.

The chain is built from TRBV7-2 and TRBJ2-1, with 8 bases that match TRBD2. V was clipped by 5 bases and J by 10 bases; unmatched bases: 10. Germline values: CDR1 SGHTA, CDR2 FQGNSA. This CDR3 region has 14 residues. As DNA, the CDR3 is TGTGCCAGCAGCCGGGACTTAGCGGGGCAAGAGCAGTTCTTC. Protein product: CASSRDLAGQEQFF.

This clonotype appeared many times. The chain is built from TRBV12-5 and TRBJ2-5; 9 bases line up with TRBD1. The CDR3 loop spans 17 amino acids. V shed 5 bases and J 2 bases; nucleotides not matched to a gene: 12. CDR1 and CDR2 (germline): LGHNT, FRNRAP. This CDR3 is CASGRLPGQGAQETQYF. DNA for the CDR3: TGTGCTAGTGGTCGGTTACCGGGACAGGGTGCGCAAGAGACCCAGTACTTC.

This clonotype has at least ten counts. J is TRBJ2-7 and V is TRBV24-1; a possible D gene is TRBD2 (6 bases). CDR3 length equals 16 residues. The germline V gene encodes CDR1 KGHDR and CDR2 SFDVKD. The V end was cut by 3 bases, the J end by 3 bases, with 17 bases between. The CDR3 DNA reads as TGTGCCACCAGTGATCCCCAGGAGGGGAATGACTACGAGCAGTACTTC. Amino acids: CATSDPQEGNDYEQYF.

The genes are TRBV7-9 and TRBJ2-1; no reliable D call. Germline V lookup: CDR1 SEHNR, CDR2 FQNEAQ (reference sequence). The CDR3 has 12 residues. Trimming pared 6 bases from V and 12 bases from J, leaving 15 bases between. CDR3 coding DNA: TGTGCCAGCAGTGAGGATGGACCGTCGCAGTTCTTC. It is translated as CASSEDGPSQFF. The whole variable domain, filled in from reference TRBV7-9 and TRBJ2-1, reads DTGVSQNPRHKITKRGQNVTFRCDPISEHNRLYWYRQTLGQGPEFLTYFQNEAQLEKSRLLSDRFSAERPKGSFSTLEIQRTEQGDSAMYLCASSEDGPSQFFGPGTRLTVL.

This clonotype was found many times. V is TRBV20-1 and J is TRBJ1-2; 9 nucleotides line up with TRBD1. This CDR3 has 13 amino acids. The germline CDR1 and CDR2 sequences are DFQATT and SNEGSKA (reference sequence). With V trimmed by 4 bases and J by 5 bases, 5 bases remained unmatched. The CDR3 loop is CSATGTGIYGYTF. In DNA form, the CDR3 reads TGCAGTGCTACCGGGACAGGGATATATGGCTACACCTTC.

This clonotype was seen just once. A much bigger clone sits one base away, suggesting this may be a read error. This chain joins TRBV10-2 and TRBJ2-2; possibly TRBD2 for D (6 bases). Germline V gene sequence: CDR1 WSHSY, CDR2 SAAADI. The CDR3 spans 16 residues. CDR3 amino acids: CASSDSWRASAGELLF. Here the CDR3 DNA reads TGCGCCAGCAGTGACTCCTGGAGGGCTAGTGCCGGGGAGCTGCTTTTT.

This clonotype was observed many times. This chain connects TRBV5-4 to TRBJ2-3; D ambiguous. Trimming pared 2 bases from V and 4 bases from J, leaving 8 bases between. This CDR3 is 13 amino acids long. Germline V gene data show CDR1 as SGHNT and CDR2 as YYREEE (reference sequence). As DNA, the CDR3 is TGTGCCAGCAGCTTCACTCTGCCAGATACGCAGTATTTT. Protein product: CASSFTLPDTQYF.

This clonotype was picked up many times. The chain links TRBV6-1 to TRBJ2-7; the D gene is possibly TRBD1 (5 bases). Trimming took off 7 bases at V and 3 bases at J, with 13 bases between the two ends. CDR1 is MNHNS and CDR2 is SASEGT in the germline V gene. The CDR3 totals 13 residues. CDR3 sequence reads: CASMSGFIYEQYF. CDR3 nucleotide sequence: TGTGCCAGCATGTCAGGGTTCATCTACGAGCAGTACTTC.

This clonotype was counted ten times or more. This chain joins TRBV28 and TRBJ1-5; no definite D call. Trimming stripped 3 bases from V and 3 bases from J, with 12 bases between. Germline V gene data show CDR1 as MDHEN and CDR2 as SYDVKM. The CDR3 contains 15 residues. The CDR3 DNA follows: TGTGCCAGCAGTTTCCCAGGATTGGACAATCAGCCCCAGCATTTT. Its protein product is CASSFPGLDNQPQHF.

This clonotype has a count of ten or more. CDR3 amino acids: CASSRNRYNEQFF. CDR3 in DNA: TGTGCCAGCAGTCGTAACAGGTACAATGAGCAGTTCTTC. The V gene is TRBV6-1, the J gene TRBJ2-1, with a possible D match to TRBD1 (5 bases). The CDR3 consists of 13 residues. Germline CDR1 is MNHNS and CDR2 is SASEGT. V shed 5 bases and J shed 4 bases, with 9 bases lying between them.

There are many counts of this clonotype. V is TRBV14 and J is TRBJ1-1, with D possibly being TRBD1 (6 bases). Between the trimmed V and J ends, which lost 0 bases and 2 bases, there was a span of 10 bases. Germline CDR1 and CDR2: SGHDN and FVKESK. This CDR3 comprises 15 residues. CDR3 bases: TGTGCCAGCAGCCAAGAACGGACAGCAAACACTGAAGCTTTCTTT. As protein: CASSQERTANTEAFF.

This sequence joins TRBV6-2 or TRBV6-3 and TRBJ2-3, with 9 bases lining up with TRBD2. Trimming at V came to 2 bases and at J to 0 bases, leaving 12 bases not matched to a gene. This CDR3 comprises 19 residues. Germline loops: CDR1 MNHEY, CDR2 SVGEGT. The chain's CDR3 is CASSYPGSGGTLSTDTQYF. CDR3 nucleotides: TGTGCCAGCAGTTACCCCGGGAGCGGGGGGACCCTTAGCACAGATACGCAGTATTTT.

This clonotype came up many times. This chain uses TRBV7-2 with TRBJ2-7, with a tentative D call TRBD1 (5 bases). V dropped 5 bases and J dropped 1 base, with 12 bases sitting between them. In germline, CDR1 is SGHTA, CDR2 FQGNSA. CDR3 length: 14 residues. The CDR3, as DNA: TGTGCCAGCAGCCCAGAGACAGCTTCCTACGAGCAGTACTTC. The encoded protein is CASSPETASYEQYF.